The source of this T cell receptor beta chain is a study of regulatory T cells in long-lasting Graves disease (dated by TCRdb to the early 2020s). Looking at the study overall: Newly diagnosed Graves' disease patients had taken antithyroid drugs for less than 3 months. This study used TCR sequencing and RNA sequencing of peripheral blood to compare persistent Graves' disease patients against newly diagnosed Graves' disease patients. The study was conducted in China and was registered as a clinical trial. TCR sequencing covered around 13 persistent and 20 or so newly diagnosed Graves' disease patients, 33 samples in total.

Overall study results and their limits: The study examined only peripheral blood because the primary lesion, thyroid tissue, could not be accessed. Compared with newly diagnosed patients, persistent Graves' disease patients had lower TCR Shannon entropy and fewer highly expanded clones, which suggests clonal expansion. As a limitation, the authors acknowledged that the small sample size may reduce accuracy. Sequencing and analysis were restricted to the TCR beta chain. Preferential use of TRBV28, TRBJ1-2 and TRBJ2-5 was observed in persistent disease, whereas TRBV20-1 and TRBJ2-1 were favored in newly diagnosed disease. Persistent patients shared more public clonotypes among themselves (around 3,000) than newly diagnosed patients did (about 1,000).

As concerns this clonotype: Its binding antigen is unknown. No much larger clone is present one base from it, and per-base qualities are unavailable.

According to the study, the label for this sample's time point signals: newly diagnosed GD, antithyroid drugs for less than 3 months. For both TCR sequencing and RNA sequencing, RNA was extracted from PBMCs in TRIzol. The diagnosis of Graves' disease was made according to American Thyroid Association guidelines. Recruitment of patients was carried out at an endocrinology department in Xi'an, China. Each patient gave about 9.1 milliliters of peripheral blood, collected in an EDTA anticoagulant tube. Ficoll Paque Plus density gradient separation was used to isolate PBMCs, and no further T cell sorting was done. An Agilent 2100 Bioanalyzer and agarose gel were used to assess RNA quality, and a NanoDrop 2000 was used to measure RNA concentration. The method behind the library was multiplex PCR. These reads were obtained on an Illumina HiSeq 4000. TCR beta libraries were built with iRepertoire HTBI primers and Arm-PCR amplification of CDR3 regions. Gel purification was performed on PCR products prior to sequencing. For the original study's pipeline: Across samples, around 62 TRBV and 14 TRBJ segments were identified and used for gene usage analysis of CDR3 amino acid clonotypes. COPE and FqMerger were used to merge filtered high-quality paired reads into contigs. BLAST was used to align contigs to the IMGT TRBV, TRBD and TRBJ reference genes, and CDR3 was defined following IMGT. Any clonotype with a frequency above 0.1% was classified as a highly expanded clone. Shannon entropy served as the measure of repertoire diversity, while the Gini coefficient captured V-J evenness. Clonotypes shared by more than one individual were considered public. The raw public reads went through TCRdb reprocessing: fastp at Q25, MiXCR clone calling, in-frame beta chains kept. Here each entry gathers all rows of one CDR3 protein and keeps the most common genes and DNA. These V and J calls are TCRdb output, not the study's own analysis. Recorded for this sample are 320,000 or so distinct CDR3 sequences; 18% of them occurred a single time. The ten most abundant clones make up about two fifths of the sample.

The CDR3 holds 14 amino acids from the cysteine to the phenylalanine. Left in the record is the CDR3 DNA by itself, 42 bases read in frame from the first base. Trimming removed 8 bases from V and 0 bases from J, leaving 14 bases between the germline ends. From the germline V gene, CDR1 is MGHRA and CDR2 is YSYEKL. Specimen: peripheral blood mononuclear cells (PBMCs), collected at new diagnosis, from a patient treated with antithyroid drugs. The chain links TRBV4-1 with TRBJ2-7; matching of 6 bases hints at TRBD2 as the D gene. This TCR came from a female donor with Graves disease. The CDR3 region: CASPRVAVSYEQYF. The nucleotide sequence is TGCGCCAGCCCGAGGGTAGCGGTCTCCTACGAGCAGTACTTC.